Following are 13 T cell receptor beta chains from one sample sequenced in a study of blood T cell repertoires in COVID-19. Sequenced by immunoSEQ multiplex PCR; TCRdb stores in-frame clones only, minus some. This sample has about 150,000 clones; about 83% occur once, and the top ten carry about 2.1%. The sample taken for sequencing was peripheral blood. The receptors derive from a woman of 80 years or more with acute or convalescent COVID-19.

A word on this clone: Within the sample, other DNA sequences also encode this same CDR3. The genes are TRBV30 and TRBJ1-1, with D perhaps TRBD1 (5 bases). Deletions cut 2 bases from V and 1 base from J, with 8 bases between. CDR1 and CDR2 from the germline V gene are GTSNPN and SVGIG (reference sequence). The CDR3 is 13 amino acids. The DNA for the CDR3 is TGTGCCTGGAGTAGGGGCGGGAACACTGAAGCTTTCTTT. The encoded protein is CAWSRGGNTEAFF.

The genes are TRBV15 and TRBJ2-7; 8 bases match TRBD2. The ends lost 0 bases at V and 3 bases at J; junction bases unmatched: 4. The length of the CDR3 is 15 residues. CDR1 is LNHNV and CDR2 is YYDKDF in the germline V gene (reference sequence). Here the CDR3 DNA reads TGTGCCACCAGCAGAGAACTTAGCGGGAACTACGAGCAGTACTTC. This translates into CATSRELSGNYEQYF.

V usage is TRBV23-1 and J usage is TRBJ2-2; 8 bases are shared with TRBD2. TRBV23-1 is marked as an open reading frame, function uncertain. The length of the CDR3 is 15 residues. Trimming removed 8 bases from V and 4 bases from J; junction bases left unmatched: 9. The CDR3 DNA sequence: TGCGCCAGCTCTCCCGGGAGGGAGAGCACCGGGGAGCTGTTTTTT. Encoded protein: CASSPGRESTGELFF.

This clone was counted only a few times. Other DNA sequences in the same sample also yield this CDR3. The chain uses TRBV4-1 and TRBJ2-2; the D gene is possibly TRBD2 (6 bases). With 1 base removed from V and 10 bases from J, the gap between germline ends came to 22 bases. This CDR3 has 17 residues. Germline V gene data show CDR1 as MGHRA and CDR2 as YSYEKL. The DNA for the CDR3 is TGCGCCAGCAGCCAAGGAGCAGAACGGGGGAGGCGCGAGGAGCTGTTTTTT. Amino acids: CASSQGAERGRREELFF.

This chain joins TRBV10-3 and TRBJ1-2; TRBD1 matches 9 bases. CDR3 size: 15 residues. V shed 0 bases, J shed 8 bases, and the junction held 7 bases outside the gene matches. The germline gives CDR1 ENHRY, CDR2 SYGVKD. The CDR3 protein is CAISESADRGDGYTF. CDR3 in DNA: TGTGCCATCAGTGAGTCGGCGGACAGGGGTGACGGCTACACCTTC.

The CDR3 sequence: CASRVPFRGSPLHF. The CDR3 DNA is TGTGCCAGCAGAGTCCCATTCCGAGGTTCACCCCTCCACTTT. The V call is TRBV2, the J call TRBJ1-6; D is undetermined. The germline CDR1 and CDR2 sequences are SNHLY and FYNNEI. The CDR3 has 14 residues. Trimming left V 6 bases short and J 9 bases short, with 15 bases between.

The rearrangement uses TRBV5-1 and TRBJ2-3; 8 positions match TRBD2. The CDR3 extends over 14 amino acids. Germline loops: CDR1 SGHRS, CDR2 YFSETQ. V lost 0 bases, J lost 6 bases, and 3 bases stayed unmatched. CDR3 nucleotide sequence: TGCGCCAGCAGCTTGGCGGGGGGGCAGGATACGCAGTATTTT. This encodes CASSLAGGQDTQYF.

The chain recombines TRBV6-1 with TRBJ2-3, with 14 bases fitting TRBD2. The CDR3 is 18 amino acids. V lost 1 base to trimming and J lost 5 bases; unmatched junction nucleotides: 8. Germline assignment: CDR1 MNHNS and CDR2 SASEGT. In DNA form, the CDR3 reads TGTGCCAGCAGTGAAGTGGGACTAGCGGGGGCCAAGGGAGATACGCAGTATTTT. This encodes CASSEVGLAGAKGDTQYF.

The chain recombines TRBV7-3 with TRBJ2-3; D unresolved. The CDR3 has 12 amino acids. Germline CDR1 and CDR2: SGHTA and FQGTGA. V was trimmed by 5 bases and J by 5 bases, leaving 8 bases between them. CDR3 coding DNA: TGTGCCAGCAGCGATAGTCTAGATACGCAGTATTTT. The encoded protein is CASSDSLDTQYF.

The chain employs TRBV2 and TRBJ1-6; D is ambiguous. There are 14 residues in the CDR3. CDR1 SNHLY and CDR2 FYNNEI come from the germline V gene. V lost 4 bases to trimming and J lost 6 bases, with 10 bases between them. The CDR3 sequence is CASSAGISNSPLHF. DNA of the CDR3: TGTGCCAGCAGTGCCGGGATATCTAATTCACCCCTCCACTTT.

V usage is TRBV19 and J usage is TRBJ2-3; TRBD2 is a possible D gene (5 bases). Per germline, CDR1 LNHDA and CDR2 SQIVND (reference sequence). The CDR3 extends over 16 amino acids. V shed 5 bases and J shed 0 bases, with 15 bases lying between them. The chain's CDR3 is CASSQPPGLSTDTQYF. In DNA, the CDR3 is TGTGCCAGTAGTCAACCCCCGGGATTGAGCACAGATACGCAGTATTTT. Supplemented by reference TRBV19 and TRBJ2-3, the full variable domain reads DGGITQSPKYLFRKEGQNVTLSCEQNLNHDAMYWYRQDPGQGLRLIYYSQIVNDFQKGDIAEGYSVSREKKESFPLTVTSAQKNPTAFYLCASSQPPGLSTDTQYFGPGTRLTVL.

With respect to this clone: One end of the junction does not line up with germline, which may come from a read error. The chain carries TRBV16 and TRBJ2-7; the D gene is possibly TRBD1 (5 bases). The V gene's germline CDR1 is KGHSY and CDR2 FQNENV. CDR3 length: 14 residues. CDR3 coding DNA: TGTGCCAGCAACCAACTATCCACAGGTGGCGAGCAGTACTTC. Its translation: CASNQLSTGGEQYF.

This clone was recorded a few times. V usage is TRBV5-1 and J usage is TRBJ1-1; D perhaps matches TRBD1 (5 bases). The germline gives CDR1 SGHRS, CDR2 YFSETQ. The CDR3 extends over 14 amino acids. V shed 4 bases and J shed 7 bases, with 17 bases lying between them. The CDR3 protein is CASSRTTGVDEAFF. CDR3 bases: TGCGCCAGCAGCCGAACTACAGGAGTCGATGAAGCTTTCTTT. The whole variable domain, remainder taken from reference TRBV5-1 and TRBJ1-1, is KAGVTQTPRYLIKTRGQQVTLSCSPISGHRSVSWYQQTPGQGLQFLFEYFSETQRNKGNFPGRFSGRQFSNSRSEMNVSTLELGDSALYLCASSRTTGVDEAFFGQGTRLTVV.